This T cell receptor beta chain was documented in a study of blood T cell repertoires in COVID-19. Study in general: COVID-19 samples collected from the United States, Italy and Spain covered acute and convalescent phases. T cells, B-cell-depleted T cells, or PBMCs supplied cDNA or gDNA.

Source study methods: Amplification from reference gene primers served as the basis for estimated nucleated cell counts. Sequenced by immunoSEQ multiplex PCR; TCRdb stores in-frame clones only, minus some. That table furnishes V, J and clone size, whereas the DNA furnished D and trimming. Of 30,000 or so clones in the sample, around 87% are singletons; the top ten hold 15% to 20%. The sequenced sample consisted of peripheral blood. The receptor was isolated from a man aged 80 or over with acute or convalescent COVID-19.

The CDR3 sequence: CASSLLAGGNPYNEQFF. The CDR3 nucleotides are TGTGCCAGCAGCTTGTTGGCGGGGGGAAACCCTTACAATGAGCAGTTCTTC. The chain employs TRBV5-4 and TRBJ2-1, with 8 bases lining up with TRBD2. The V gene's germline CDR1 is SGHNT and CDR2 YYREEE (reference sequence). Unmatched junction bases numbered 10, after V lost 1 base and J lost 4 bases. The CDR3 covers 17 residues.